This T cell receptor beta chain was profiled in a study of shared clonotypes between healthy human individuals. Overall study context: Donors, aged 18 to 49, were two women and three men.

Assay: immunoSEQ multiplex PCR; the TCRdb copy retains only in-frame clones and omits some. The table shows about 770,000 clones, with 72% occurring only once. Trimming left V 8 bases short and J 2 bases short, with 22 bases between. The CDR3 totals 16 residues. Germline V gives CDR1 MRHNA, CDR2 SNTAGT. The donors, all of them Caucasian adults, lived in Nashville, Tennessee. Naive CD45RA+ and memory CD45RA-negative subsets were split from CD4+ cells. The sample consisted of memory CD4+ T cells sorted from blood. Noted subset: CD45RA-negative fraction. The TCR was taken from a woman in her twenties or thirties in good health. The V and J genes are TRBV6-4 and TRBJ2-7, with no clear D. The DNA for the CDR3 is TGTGCCAGCTGTGGCCCAAAAACGCCAAAAACCTACGAGCAGTACTTC. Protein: CASCGPKTPKTYEQYF.